This record covers a single T cell receptor (beta chain). The table lists this clone with a count of one. Its antigen target is currently unknown. Nothing much larger sits one base from this clone, and base qualities are not available. From the germline V gene (reference sequence), CDR1 is LNHDA and CDR2 is SQIVND. The CDR3 holds 13 amino acids from the cysteine to the phenylalanine. The entry retains the CDR3 DNA only, 39 bases that are in frame from base 1. The junction shows trimming of 9 bases on V and 4 bases on J, and the gene matches do not reach 7 bases of it. This record comes from a study of cytomegalovirus exposure and HLA in healthy donors (TCRdb year 2017). Looking at the study overall: According to an earlier analysis of 450 to 650 of the donors, some 170 million T cells yielded 120 million or so unique TCR beta sequences and roughly 280 Gb of sequence data. In addition to the first cohort of several hundred subjects, a separate validation cohort of 120 different subjects was used. Donor age, sex, ethnicity and CMV serostatus were collected together with the repertoire data. All discovery cohort repertoires had been generated on a single sequencing platform. The study aimed to test whether cataloging public T cell receptors could reveal signatures of past pathogen exposure. Using immunosequencing, the study profiled T cell repertoires from 550 to 750 subjects and related those repertoires to cytomegalovirus serostatus. Approximately 310 gigabases of sequencing data and 80 million or so unique TCR sequences were included in an early release covering roughly 700 HLA-typed donors. In a later analysis, previously published TCR beta repertoires from about 670 donors were re-analyzed and high-resolution HLA genotyping was added so that TCR occurrence patterns could be studied. Four or five DR-DQ haplotypes were treated as single units for association and clustering because of strong linkage in the cohort. In an earlier analysis of around 540 of the donors, high-throughput TCR beta sequencing was used to judge whether each TCR beta V gene segment behaved as functional or pseudogenic. A later genetic analysis used genome-wide SNP genotypes for 398 of the 666 donors, treating that subset as a discovery cohort. Among under 450 genotyped donors of the cohort, an average of roughly 240,000 unique TCR beta nucleotide sequences were sequenced per donor, 15% to 20% of them non-productive. High-throughput TCR immunosequencing, statistical association of individual TCRs with disease status, and machine learning were combined to predict cytomegalovirus infection status. Typing coverage varied by locus: about 620-640 donors for A, B, C, DRB1 and DQB1; roughly 510 for DQA1; 606 for DPA1; approximately 470 for DPB1. HLA typing covered class I and class II loci at four-digit resolution. Of the roughly 400 genotyped donors, approximately 80% fell in the genetic ancestry cluster associated with self-reported Caucasian donors. Rather than drawing on any new phenotypic data, the later analysis identified candidate immune exposures from TCR beta sequences and the way those sequences occurred across donors. The paper as a whole reports these results and caveats: Compared with equally common non-associated chains, HLA-associated TCR beta chains in a later analysis were more clonally expanded and had lower generation probabilities. Cytomegalovirus status was reported to be diagnosed by the classifier with high specificity and sensitivity in both the original and validation cohorts. A later analysis found that most CMV-associated TCR beta chains appeared HLA-restricted, with HLA associations seemingly driven largely by CMV exposure. When HLA alleles, especially DR and DQ, strongly co-occurred, TCR associations were difficult to assign to individual alleles. In vitro tests confirmed that a few of the cytomegalovirus-associated TCR beta chains recognize cytomegalovirus antigens. The authors suggested that the approach could potentially be generalized to other disease states and immunological phenotypes. Most TCR sequences were seen in very few donors, while some public TCRs were found in many individuals. Sequencing depth was assumed to be roughly uniform across donors in the presence/absence analyses, though that assumption may not hold. Some IMGT-functional V segments, including TRBV6-2 and TRBV6-3, could not be distinguished by the 87-base-pair reads and were therefore excluded. In a later analysis, the rate of TCR association differed among HLA loci, with DRB1 alleles having the most associated TCRs and HLA-C alleles having the fewest. Because HLA typing was missing for some donors at each locus, association tests included only the typed subset. A cluster of highly shared sequence variants was judged likely to be a technical artifact of the sequencing pipeline. CMV serostatus was the only immune exposure information available for the cohort. According to a later analysis, parvovirus B19, influenza, CMV and Epstein-Barr virus appeared linked to several top co-occurrence clusters. Over 15 rarely observed V segments, including chromosome 9 orphons, were excluded from the earlier analysis of about 500 of the donors because counts were too low. Linkage disequilibrium might explain the correlated functional status among segregating V segments, but an unknown experimental factor could not be ruled out. V-gene and J-gene trimming of TCR beta chains was associated with a missense DCLRE1C variant in a later genetic analysis, and the association was replicated in an independent cohort. Broadly in line with IMGT annotations, most TCR beta V segments showed up in productive rearrangements about 87% or about 30% of the time in an earlier analysis of around 600 of the donors. In a later analysis, over 15,000 TCR beta sequences were associated with specific HLA alleles at a false discovery rate of 0.05. A further reported finding was that TCR beta sequences accurately predicted the HLA-A and HLA-B alleles for most subjects in the first cohort. A later genetic analysis reported fewer N-insertions in productive TCRs among donors in an Asian-associated ancestry cluster than the roughly 700-donor mean. The study gave a list of under 200 TCR beta chains associated with cytomegalovirus. In this cohort, only TCR beta chains were sequenced, and detectable features were limited by the absence of alpha or paired-chain data.

In total, roughly 670 healthy bone marrow donors made up the cohort. At the time of sampling, all cohort members were nominally healthy, though unrecorded immune exposures were likely present. The donor was CMV seropositive and belonged to the group of 250 to 300 seropositive cohort members. Each donor provided a peripheral blood sample, and peripheral blood mononuclear cells were used for TCR beta sequencing. The Qiagen DNeasy Blood Extraction Kit was used to extract genomic DNA from the blood cell samples. The method behind the library was the immunoSEQ multiplex PCR assay. The multiplex PCR relied on a mix of 60 forward primers for TCR Vbeta segments and 13 reverse primers for TCR Jbeta segments. The CDR3 region of rearranged TCR beta genes was amplified from genomic DNA with a multiplex PCR assay. On the Illumina HiSeq System, the amplified TCR beta libraries were sequenced as 87-base-pair reads. Processing in the source paper ran as follows. Across the roughly 600 repertoires, a later analysis counted 80 million or so unique TCR beta chains, roughly 11 million of which were shared by at least two donors. A nearest-neighbor algorithm error-corrected the raw reads and collapsed the reads into unique sequences, merging closely related sequences to remove PCR and sequencing errors. CDR3 sequences were aligned to IMGT reference sequences to assign V, D and J gene segments. Each retained sequence needed at least a six-nucleotide match to both a V gene segment and a J gene segment. Rearrangements were classified as productive when the CDR3 lacked stop codons and remained in frame with V and J, and all other rearrangements were classified as non-productive. Following IMGT convention, CDR3 was defined as the stretch from the second conserved V-encoded cysteine up to the conserved J-encoded phenylalanine. In an earlier analysis of around 600 of the donors, sequences lacking an unambiguous match to a single V gene segment were excluded. In an earlier analysis of about 590 of the donors, a V segment was called functional when productive rearrangements were above 56.7%, and segregating when the standard deviation between donors exceeded 5%. A statistical classification framework was built for diagnosing cytomegalovirus status from the catalog of TCR beta chain sequences. V and J gene assignment, in a later analysis, came from comparing TCR nucleotide sequences with IMGT/GENE-DB human TR gene sequences. Using the TCRdist pipeline, a later analysis assigned CDR3 sequences along with most-parsimonious VDJ recombination scenarios. In a later analysis, each TCR beta chain was defined by its CDR3 amino acid sequence together with its V-gene family, and reads lacking a unique V-gene family were excluded. A later analysis removed 550 to 700 highly shared, low-generation-probability nucleotide sequences to deal with suspected cross-contamination and a sequencing artifact. A later analysis calculated a clonal expansion index for each public chain from normalized within-repertoire ranks of inferred template counts. In a later analysis, generation probabilities were computed with a VDJ recombination model fitted to out-of-frame rearrangements, and the resulting probabilities were checked against IGoR. In a later analysis, hypergeometric tests were used to score TCR-TCR, TCR-HLA and TCR-CMV co-occurrence, with a repertoire-size bias correction applied to TCR pairs. In a later analysis, false discovery rates were estimated by permuting HLA or CMV assignments 20 times. A later analysis grouped co-occurring TCRs with DBSCAN, adding TCRdist sequence similarity when clustering within HLA-allele-positive subsets. For co-occurrence clustering, repertoires with fewer than 30,000 or more than 120,000 public chains were excluded, along with five or six repertoires with anomalous nucleotide sharing. The source is immuneACCESS, and TCRdb retained only in-frame sequences with V and J called. Part of the clones is not carried over; for the studies checked, unresolved V genes explain less than half of this, and the remainder is unexplained. V and J calls and clone size are copied from that table; D and trimming were computed from the DNA. Here the sample has 150,000 to 200,000 clones; about 77% occur a single time. The biggest ten clones account for 6% to 8% of the sample.

Sequencing used PBMCs. This sequence uses TRBV19 and TRBJ1-1; 8 central bases correspond to TRBD1. This sequence originates from a male donor in good health and CMV-seropositive. CDR3 region: CASTGTGLTEAFF. DNA sequence: TGTGCCAGCACCGGGACAGGCCTCACTGAAGCTTTCTTT.